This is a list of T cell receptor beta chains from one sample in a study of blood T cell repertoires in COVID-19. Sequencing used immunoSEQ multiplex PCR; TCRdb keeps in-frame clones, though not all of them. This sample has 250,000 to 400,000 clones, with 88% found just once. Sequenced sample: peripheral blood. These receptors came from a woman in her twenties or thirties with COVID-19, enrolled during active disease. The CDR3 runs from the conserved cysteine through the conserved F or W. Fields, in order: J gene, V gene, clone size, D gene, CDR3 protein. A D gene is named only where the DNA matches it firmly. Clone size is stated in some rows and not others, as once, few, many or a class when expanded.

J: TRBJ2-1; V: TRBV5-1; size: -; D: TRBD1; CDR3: CASSVKRQGSNEQFF
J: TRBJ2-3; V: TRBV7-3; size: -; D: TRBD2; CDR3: CASSISGAYTDTQYF
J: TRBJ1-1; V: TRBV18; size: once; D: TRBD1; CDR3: CASSPDRGSTEAFF
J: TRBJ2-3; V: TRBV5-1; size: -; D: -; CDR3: CASSLNREDTQYF
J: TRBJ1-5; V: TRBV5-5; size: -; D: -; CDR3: CASSFGGSSNQPQHF
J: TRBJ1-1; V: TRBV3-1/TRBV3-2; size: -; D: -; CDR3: CASSRSGVSTEAFF
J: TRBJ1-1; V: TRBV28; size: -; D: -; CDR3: CASSFRGSAYTEAFF
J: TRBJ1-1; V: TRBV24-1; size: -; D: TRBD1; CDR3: CATRDGTGDFTEAFF
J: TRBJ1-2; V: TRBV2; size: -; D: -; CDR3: CASSLSREYGYTF
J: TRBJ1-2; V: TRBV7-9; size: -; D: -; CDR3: CASSLKAGVGFSF
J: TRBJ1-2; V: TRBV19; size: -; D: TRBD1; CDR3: CASSMSGGAYGYTF
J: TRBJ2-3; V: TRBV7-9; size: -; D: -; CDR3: CASSFAGATDTQYF
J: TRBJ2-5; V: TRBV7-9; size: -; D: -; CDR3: CASSPSGSETQYF
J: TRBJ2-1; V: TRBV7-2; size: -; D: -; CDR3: CASSLDNTPSNEQFF
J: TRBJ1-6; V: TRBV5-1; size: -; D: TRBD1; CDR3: CASSLGSTGGSNSPLHF
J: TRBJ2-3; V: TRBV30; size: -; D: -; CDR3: CAWSVGQGITDTQYF
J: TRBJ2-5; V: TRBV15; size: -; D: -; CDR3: CATSRAQQTQYF
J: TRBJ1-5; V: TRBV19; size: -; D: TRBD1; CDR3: CASTQTGGYSNQPQHF
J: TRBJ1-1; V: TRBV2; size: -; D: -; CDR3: CASSYRVRATEAFF
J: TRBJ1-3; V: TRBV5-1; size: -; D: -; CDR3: CASSSRAGSGNTIYF
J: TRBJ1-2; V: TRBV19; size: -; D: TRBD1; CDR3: CASSIDTTGYYGYTF
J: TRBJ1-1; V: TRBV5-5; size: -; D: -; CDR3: CASSFSGNTEAFF
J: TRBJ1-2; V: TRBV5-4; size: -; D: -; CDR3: CASSPDGDYGYTF
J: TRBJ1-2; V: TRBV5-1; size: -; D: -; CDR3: CASSLAGSYGYTF
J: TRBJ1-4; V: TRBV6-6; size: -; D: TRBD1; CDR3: CASSPAGTGGEGEKLFF
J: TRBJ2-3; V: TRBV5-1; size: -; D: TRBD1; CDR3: CASSLDRGSTDTQYF
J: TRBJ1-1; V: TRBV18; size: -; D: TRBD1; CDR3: CASSRGQGSVDTEAFF
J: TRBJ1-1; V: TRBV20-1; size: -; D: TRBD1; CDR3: CRAGQGGEAFF
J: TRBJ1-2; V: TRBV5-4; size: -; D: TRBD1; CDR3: CASSLNSGQGASNYGYTF
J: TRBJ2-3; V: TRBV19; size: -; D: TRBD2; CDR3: CASRQTSVGVDTQYF
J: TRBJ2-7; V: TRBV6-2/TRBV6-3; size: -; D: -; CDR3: CASSPAYEQYF
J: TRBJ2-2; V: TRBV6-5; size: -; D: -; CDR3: CASMEGPTGELFF
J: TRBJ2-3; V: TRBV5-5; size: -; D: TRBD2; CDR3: CASSWDYDTQYF
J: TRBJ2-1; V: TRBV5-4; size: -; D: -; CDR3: CASNNQGTTLYEQFF
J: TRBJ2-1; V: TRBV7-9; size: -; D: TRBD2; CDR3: CASSLTLAGNEQFF
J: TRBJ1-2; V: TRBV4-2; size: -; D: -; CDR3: CASSHLTGFGYTF
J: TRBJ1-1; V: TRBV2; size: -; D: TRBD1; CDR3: CASSVQGTEAFF
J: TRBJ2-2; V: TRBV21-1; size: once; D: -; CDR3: CASSQATGDRTGELFF
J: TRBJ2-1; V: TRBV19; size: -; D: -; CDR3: CASRSWVGGNEQFF
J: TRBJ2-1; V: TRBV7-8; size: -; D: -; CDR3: CASSLGRVRESYNEQFF
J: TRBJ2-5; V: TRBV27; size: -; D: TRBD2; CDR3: CASQRGNQETQYF
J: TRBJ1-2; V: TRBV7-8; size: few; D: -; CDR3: CASSLRGGNGYTF
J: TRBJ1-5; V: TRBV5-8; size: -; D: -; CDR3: CASSRGWAGSSGNQPQHF
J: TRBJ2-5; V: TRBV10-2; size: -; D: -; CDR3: CASRTEGKTQYF
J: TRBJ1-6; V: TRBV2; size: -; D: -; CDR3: CASRGVYSYNSPLHF
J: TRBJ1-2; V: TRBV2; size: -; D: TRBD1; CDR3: CASSEGGGADIGYTF
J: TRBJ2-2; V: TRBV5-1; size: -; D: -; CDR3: CASSLRLPIYITGELFF
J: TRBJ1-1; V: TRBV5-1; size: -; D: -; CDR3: CASSIGTLNTEAFF
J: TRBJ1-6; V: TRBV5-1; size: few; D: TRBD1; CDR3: CASSRDRENSPLHF
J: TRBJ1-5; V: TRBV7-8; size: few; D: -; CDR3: CASSLGNPVTQPQHF
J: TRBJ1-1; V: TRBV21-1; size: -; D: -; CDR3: CASSNRAEAFF
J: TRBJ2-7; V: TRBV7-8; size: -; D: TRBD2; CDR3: CASSSGLAGDEQYF
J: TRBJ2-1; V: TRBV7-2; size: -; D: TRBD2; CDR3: CASSLVRAGGRSNEQFF
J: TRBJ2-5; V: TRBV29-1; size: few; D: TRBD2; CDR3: CSAPTSAGETQYF
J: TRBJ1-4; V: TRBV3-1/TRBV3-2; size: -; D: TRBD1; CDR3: CASSQGRQGNEKLFF
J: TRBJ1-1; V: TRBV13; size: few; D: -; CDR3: CASSSHRAENTEAFF
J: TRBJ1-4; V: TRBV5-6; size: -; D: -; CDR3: CASSQTYATNEKLFF
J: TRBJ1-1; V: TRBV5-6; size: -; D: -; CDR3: CASSWNIGQTVMNTEAFF